The following is a TCR beta chain sequence with its context. Its antigen has not been determined. No qualities accompany the bases; no much larger clone lies one base away. Libraries were made using the immunoSEQ multiplex PCR assay. TCRdb's version of the immuneACCESS table is confined to in-frame rearrangements and falls short of the full clone set. An unresolved V gene accounts for under half of the shortfall where checked; the remainder is of unknown origin. The sample table holds over 450,000 clones, of which about four fifths were seen once. 0.013% of the sample rests with the top ten. The CDR3 measures 15 amino acids from cysteine to phenylalanine. Just CDR3 DNA is preserved here, 45 bases in frame from base 1. The junction shows trimming of 4 bases on V and 5 bases on J, plus 19 bases between the germline ends. From the germline V gene, CDR1 is SGHRS and CDR2 is YFSETQ. The data were obtained in a study of shared T cell receptors in the human thymus (dated by TCRdb to about 2021). Study-wide context: The study examined how self-reactive, shared T-cell receptor alpha chains are generated in the human thymus.

These data were also filed under a second study, of human thymus T cells. The second paper further reports: Immunologically healthy infants undergoing open corrective cardiac surgery for congenital heart defects in Finland were used as donors. The thymus tissue came from surgical resects taken out during corrective cardiac surgery. Biased V and J gene segment usage appeared to be present in both thymic and peripheral blood repertoires. The related research reported highly overlapping thymic TCR repertoires among unrelated individuals. The study used fewer than ten infant thymus samples plus four related peripheral blood samples to characterize TCR alpha and beta repertoires. The infant donors were about 6 to 244 days old, and the cohort included six or seven males and a couple of females. Thymocytes were mechanically released from the tissue and were stored as pellets of roughly 9-33 million cells at -70 degrees C. A QIAsymphony instrument was used to extract genomic DNA from frozen cell pellets. Using the immunoSEQ multiplex PCR assay, the TCRB and TCRAD loci were amplified from a standardized quantity of quality-controlled genomic DNA. The amplicons covered the V(D)J region and were long enough to include the CDR3 and to identify the V and J genes. The amplicons were sequenced on an Illumina platform via the commercial immunoSEQ service. Corrections for primer bias and sequencing errors followed previously described methods, while TCRAD and TCRB definitions were based on the IMGT database. Analysis of the repertoires was done with immunoSEQ Analyzer 3.0 and VDJTools and included basic statistics, V/J segment usage, diversity estimates, rarefaction and pairwise overlap. Chao1, ChaoE, Efron-Thisted, Shannon and inverse Simpson indices were used to estimate diversity, which was also estimated on datasets down-sampled to the smallest sample. Repertoire overlap used strict matching of CDR3 nucleotide sequence, V gene and J gene, with Jaccard-based multidimensional scaling clustering. On average, thymus samples gave 750,000 to 1,000,000 unique TCRB clonotypes, whereas blood samples gave 75,000 to 85,000.

The chain uses TRBV5-1 and TRBJ2-7; a tentative D match to TRBD2 spans 5 bases. The clonotype originates from a boy younger than two with a congenital heart defect. Donor details come from another sample of the same person, matched by shared clones. Sequenced sample: thymocytes. The CDR3 protein sequence reads: CASSPRGGLPHEQYF. At the DNA level, the sequence is TGCGCCAGCAGCCCACGCGGCGGGCTTCCCCACGAGCAGTACTTC.